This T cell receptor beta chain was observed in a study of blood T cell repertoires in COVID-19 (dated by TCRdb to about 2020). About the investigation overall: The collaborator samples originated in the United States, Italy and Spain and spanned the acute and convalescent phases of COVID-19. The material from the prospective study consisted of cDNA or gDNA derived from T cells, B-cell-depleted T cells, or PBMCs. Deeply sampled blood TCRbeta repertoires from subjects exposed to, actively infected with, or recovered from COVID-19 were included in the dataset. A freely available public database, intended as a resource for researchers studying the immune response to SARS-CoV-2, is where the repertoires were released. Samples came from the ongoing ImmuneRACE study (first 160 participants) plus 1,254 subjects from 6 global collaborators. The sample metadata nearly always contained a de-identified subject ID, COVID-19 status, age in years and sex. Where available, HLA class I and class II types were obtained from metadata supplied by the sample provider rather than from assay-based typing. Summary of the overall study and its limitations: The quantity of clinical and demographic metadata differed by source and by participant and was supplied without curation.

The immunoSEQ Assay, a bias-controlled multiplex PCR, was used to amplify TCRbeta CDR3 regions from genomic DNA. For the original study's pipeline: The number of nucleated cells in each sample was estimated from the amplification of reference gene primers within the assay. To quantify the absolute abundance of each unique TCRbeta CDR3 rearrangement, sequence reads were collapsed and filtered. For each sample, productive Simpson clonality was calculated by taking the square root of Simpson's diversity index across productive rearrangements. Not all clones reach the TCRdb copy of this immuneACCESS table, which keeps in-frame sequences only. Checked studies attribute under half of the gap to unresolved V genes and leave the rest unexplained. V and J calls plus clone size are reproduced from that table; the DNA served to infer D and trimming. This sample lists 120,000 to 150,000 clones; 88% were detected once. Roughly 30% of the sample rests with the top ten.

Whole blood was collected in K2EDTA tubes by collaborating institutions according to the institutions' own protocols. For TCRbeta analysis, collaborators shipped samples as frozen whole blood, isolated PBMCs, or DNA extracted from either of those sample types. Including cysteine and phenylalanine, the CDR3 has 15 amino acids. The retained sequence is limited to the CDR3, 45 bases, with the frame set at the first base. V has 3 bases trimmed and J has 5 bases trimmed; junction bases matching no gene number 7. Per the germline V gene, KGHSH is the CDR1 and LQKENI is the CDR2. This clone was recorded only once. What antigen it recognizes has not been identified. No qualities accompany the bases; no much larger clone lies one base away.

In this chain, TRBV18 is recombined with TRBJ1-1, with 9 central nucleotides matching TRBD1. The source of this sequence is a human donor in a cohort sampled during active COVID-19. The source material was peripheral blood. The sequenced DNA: TGTGCCAGCTCACCGGGACAGGGTCGGGGGACTGAAGCTTTCTTT. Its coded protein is CASSPGQGRGTEAFF.